The 5 T cell receptor beta chains in this list originate from one sample, sequenced in a study of T cell responses to AZD1222 COVID-19 vaccine. Profiled with immunoSEQ multiplex PCR; TCRdb holds only in-frame clones, not every one. The data show approximately 160,000 clones, about nine tenths seen once. Sequencing used peripheral blood, obtained on day 0 of AZD1222 vaccination. Receptors were obtained from an adult in good health.

The chain carries TRBV9 and TRBJ1-2; TRBD1 might be the D (5 bases). Germline V lookup: CDR1 SGDLS, CDR2 YYNGEE. V was trimmed by 3 bases and J by 2 bases, leaving 14 bases between them. This CDR3 has 15 residues. CDR3 DNA: TGTGCCAGCAGCGGAACGGGACGGTACAACTATGGCTACACCTTC. Amino acid sequence: CASSGTGRYNYGYTF.

The V call is TRBV28, the J call TRBJ2-7, with D possibly called TRBD1 or TRBD2 (6 bases each). Per germline, CDR1 MDHEN and CDR2 SYDVKM. Trimming removed 6 bases from V and 5 bases from J, with 23 bases in between. This CDR3 has 16 residues. The CDR3, as DNA: TGTGCCAGCAGCTTCCTCGGGGGCAGGGGAGGCCACGAGCAGTACTTC. Translated, it gives CASSFLGGRGGHEQYF.

The J gene is TRBJ1-3, the V gene TRBV23-1; D gene ambiguous. TRBV23-1 is treated as an ORF (open reading frame) with a function not yet certain. V shed 2 bases and J shed 0 bases, with 14 bases lying between them. This CDR3 has 17 amino acids. CDR3 DNA sequence: TGCGCCAGCAGTCAAGCCGGGCCACTACACTCTGGAAACACCATATATTTT. Protein sequence: CASSQAGPLHSGNTIYF.

This chain connects TRBV27 to TRBJ1-6; 7 positions match TRBD1. Germline CDR1 reads MNHEY; CDR2 reads SMNVEV (reference sequence). Germline trimming cut 2 bases from V and 6 bases from J; bases unmatched to any gene: 7. The length of the CDR3 is 16 residues. DNA of the CDR3: TGTGCCAGCAGTTTAAATAGGGGGCGGCTTAATTCACCCCTCCACTTT. It translates to CASSLNRGRLNSPLHF.

V is TRBV7-9 and J is TRBJ1-5, with no clear D. The CDR3 extends over 13 amino acids. CDR1 and CDR2 (germline): SEHNR, FQNEAQ (reference sequence). Trimming removed 2 bases at V and 4 bases at J, with 6 bases between. The CDR3 loop reads CASSLSANQPQHF. Written as DNA, the CDR3 is TGTGCCAGCAGCTTATCAGCGAATCAGCCCCAGCATTTT.